This T cell receptor beta chain emerged from a study of T cell responses to AZD1222 COVID-19 vaccine. The CDR3 is 15 amino acids. The repertoire was sequenced with immunoSEQ multiplex PCR; TCRdb's copy has only in-frame clones and lacks some. Among roughly 140,000 clones listed, about nine tenths were seen once. Points from the study as a whole: Reportedly, nearly half the spike-specific TCRs target unmutated variant regions.

Points on this clone: As yet, its antigen is unknown.

The sequences come from peripheral blood, collected 28 days after the second AZD1222 dose. The chain joins TRBV21-1 to TRBJ2-1. TRBV21-1 is flagged as a pseudogene. The clonotype was recovered from an adult who received the AZD1222 COVID-19 vaccine. In DNA, the CDR3 is TGTGCCAGCAGCCCCCGACTTGGGCGGTACAATGAGCAGTTCTTC. Its protein is CASSPRLGRYNEQFF.